The next 18 T cell receptor beta chains were all read from a single sample in a study of a mutant IDH1 vaccine in newly diagnosed glioma. No antigen has been identified for these receptors. Some clones are missing from TCRdb's copy, which holds only in-frame ones; the method was immunoSEQ multiplex PCR. The sample yields almost 85,000 clones, about 82% seen once. Regarding time point: week 23, last vaccination. A 20-mer mutant IDH1 peptide at 300 ug was injected subcutaneously with topical imiquimod. The sequences come from PBMCs, collected from a glioma patient whose treatment included an IDH1 peptide vaccine. These receptors were collected from a man aged 25 to 45 with glioma. Some clones in this sample may be carry-over from other donors' samples.

V is TRBV5-1 and J is TRBJ1-6; no firm D call. CDR1 and CDR2 (germline): SGHRS, YFSETQ. The CDR3 totals 18 residues. The V end lost 2 bases, the J end lost 4 bases, and 19 bases lay between the germline ends. The CDR3 loop is CASSLDLRVGLYNSPLHF. The DNA for the CDR3 is TGCGCCAGCAGCTTAGATCTAAGGGTCGGGCTTTATAATTCACCCCTCCACTTT.

This clone has only one observation. CDR3 sequence reads: CASSDEFSTEAFF. CDR3 nucleotides: TGTGCCAGCTCGGACGAATTTAGCACTGAAGCTTTCTTT. The chain carries TRBV18 and TRBJ1-1, with no clear D. The V and J ends lost 6 bases and 4 bases respectively, with 12 bases between them. CDR3 size: 13 residues. Germline CDR1 and CDR2: KGHSH and LQKENI.

V gene TRBV5-8 combines with J gene TRBJ2-5; possibly TRBD1 for D (5 bases). V gave up 2 bases and J gave up 1 base, with 6 bases separating them. Per the germline V gene, CDR1 is SGHTS and CDR2 is YDEGEE. The CDR3 has 13 amino acids. The CDR3 loop is CASSFDSQETQYF. As DNA, the CDR3 is TGTGCCAGCAGCTTTGACAGCCAAGAGACCCAGTACTTC. Together with reference TRBV5-8 and TRBJ2-5, the CDR3 gives the full variable domain: EAGVTQSPTHLIKTRGQQATLRCSPISGHTSVYWYQQALGLGLQFLLWYDEGEERNRGNFPPRFSGRQFPNYSSELNVNALELEDSALYLCASSFDSQETQYFGPGTRLLVL.

V and J are TRBV2 and TRBJ2-1; either TRBD1 or TRBD2 may fit D (5 bases each). CDR1 is SNHLY and CDR2 is FYNNEI in the germline V gene. Between the trimmed V and J ends, which lost 4 bases and 0 bases, there was a span of 10 bases. CDR3 length equals 15 residues. Here the CDR3 DNA reads TGTGCCAGCAGTGGGGACGGCCGCTCCTACAATGAGCAGTTCTTC. Protein product: CASSGDGRSYNEQFF.

The chain is built from TRBV18 and TRBJ2-5, with D unclear. V dropped 4 bases and J dropped 5 bases, with 8 bases sitting between them. From germline, CDR1 is KGHSH and CDR2 LQKENI. This CDR3 has 12 residues. CDR3 sequence (DNA): TGTGCCAGCTCACGGGCTGACGAGACCCAGTACTTC. It specifies CASSRADETQYF.

The chain links TRBV7-2 to TRBJ1-4, with D maybe TRBD1 (6 bases). This CDR3 comprises 14 residues. Trimming took off 5 bases at V and 3 bases at J, with 10 bases between the two ends. The germline V gene encodes CDR1 SGHTA and CDR2 FQGNSA. The CDR3 loop is CASSQGGANEKLFF. The CDR3 bases are TGTGCCAGCAGCCAAGGGGGGGCTAATGAAAAACTGTTTTTT.

V is TRBV6-5 and J is TRBJ1-5; no firm D call. The V end lost 5 bases, the J end lost 15 bases, and 20 bases lay between the germline ends. CDR1 is MNHEY and CDR2 is SVGAGI in the germline V gene. CDR3 length equals 13 residues. CDR3 coding DNA: TGTGCCAGCAGTGGCTATAGGACGGATATCTGGCATTTT. It encodes CASSGYRTDIWHF.

The rearrangement joins TRBV7-3 to TRBJ2-7; no definite D call. The CDR3 contains 13 residues. Trimming removed 1 base at V and 5 bases at J, with 9 bases between. The germline CDR1 and CDR2 sequences are SGHTA and FQGTGA. The CDR3 loop is CASSLIPANEQYF. The CDR3 nucleotides read TGTGCCAGCAGCTTAATCCCAGCAAACGAGCAGTACTTC.

The V and J genes are TRBV13 and TRBJ2-6, with no clear D. Germline-derived CDR1 and CDR2 are PRHDT and FYEKMQ (reference sequence). Trimming took off 10 bases at V and 2 bases at J, with 21 bases between the two ends. The CDR3 spans 17 residues. CDR3 loop: CATRIGESTPGANVLTF. CDR3 DNA: TGTGCCACCAGAATCGGCGAATCTACCCCTGGGGCCAACGTCCTGACTTTC. The entire variable domain, with the rest obtained from reference TRBV13 and TRBJ2-6, is as follows: AAGVIQSPRHLIKEKRETATLKCYPIPRHDTVYWYQQGPGQDPQFLISFYEKMQSDKGSIPDRFSAQQFSDYHSELNMSSLELGDSALYFCATRIGESTPGANVLTFGAGSRLTVL.

In its sample, this clone was seen once. The V call is TRBV2, the J call TRBJ2-7; the D gene is possibly TRBD1 (5 bases). This CDR3 is built from 13 residues. Germline V gene sequence: CDR1 SNHLY, CDR2 FYNNEI. V was shortened by 5 bases and J by 3 bases, with 11 bases between the two germline ends. CDR3 protein: CASSPRTLYEQYF. Here the CDR3 DNA reads TGTGCCAGCAGTCCCCGGACACTCTACGAGCAGTACTTC. The complete variable domain, with remaining parts taken from reference TRBV2 and TRBJ2-7, reads EPEVTQTPSHQVTQMGQEVILRCVPISNHLYFYWYRQILGQKVEFLVSFYNNEISEKSEIFDDQFSVERPDGSNFTLKIRSTKLEDSAMYFCASSPRTLYEQYFGPGTRLTVT.

This clone occurred once. V and J are TRBV5-4 and TRBJ1-2; D possibly corresponds to TRBD1 (6 bases). The length of the CDR3 is 13 residues. CDR1 is SGHNT, CDR2 YYREEE, per germline (reference sequence). V was cut by 7 bases and J by 1 base, with 11 bases left in between. The chain's CDR3 is CASLRDNNYGYTF. The CDR3, as DNA: TGTGCCAGCCTACGGGACAATAACTATGGCTACACCTTC.

The CDR3, as DNA: TGCGCCAGCAGCAGTAGTTCCGGGACAGGGAATTCACCCCTCCACTTT. The encoded protein is CASSSSSGTGNSPLHF. The V call is TRBV5-1, the J call TRBJ1-6; TRBD1 matches at 9 bases. The CDR3 loop spans 16 amino acids. Germline CDR1 is SGHRS and CDR2 is YFSETQ. V was pared by 4 bases and J by 7 bases, with 9 bases of the junction left unmatched.

The V call is TRBV4-2, the J call TRBJ2-2, with D possibly being TRBD1 (6 bases). Germline V gene data show CDR1 as LGHNA and CDR2 as YNFKEQ. The CDR3 loop spans 15 amino acids. Trimming shortened V by 3 bases and J by 1 base, and 9 bases separated the two germline ends. CDR3 sequence (DNA): TGTGCCAGCAGCCACCCGGGACAGAACACCGGGGAGCTGTTTTTT. Translation: CASSHPGQNTGELFF.

This chain connects TRBV6-4 to TRBJ1-1; perhaps TRBD1 as D (5 bases). Germline V gene lookup returns CDR1 MRHNA and CDR2 SNTAGT. The CDR3 is made up of 17 amino acids. V lost 5 bases and J lost 0, with 19 bases in between. The CDR3 here is CASSHEGGEGMNTEAFF. CDR3 bases: TGTGCCAGCAGTCACGAGGGCGGGGAGGGGATGAACACTGAAGCTTTCTTT.

On this clone: At one of its ends the junction is not consistent with the germline gene, which may arise from a read error. The same CDR3 can be traced to other DNA sequences in this sample. The chain couples TRBV7-2 to TRBJ2-3; no definite D call. There are 13 residues in the CDR3. The germline V gene encodes CDR1 SGHTA and CDR2 FQGNSA. CDR3 residues: CASNLGRGDTQYF. CDR3 DNA sequence: TGTGCCAGCAACTTAGGTCGAGGAGATACGCAGTATTTT.

The CDR3 nucleotides read TGTGCCAGCAGTTTCCGGACAGGGGTTTTCTACAATGAGCAGTTCTTC. This codes for CASSFRTGVFYNEQFF. The V call is TRBV6-5, the J call TRBJ2-1, with 9 bases that match TRBD1. After removal of 4 bases from V and 3 bases from J, the junction contained 7 bases not matched to a gene. The CDR3 totals 16 residues. Germline CDR1 MNHEY, CDR2 SVGAGI.

V and J are TRBV5-1 and TRBJ2-5; 8 nucleotides line up with TRBD1. The CDR3 spans 15 residues. The germline V gene encodes CDR1 SGHRS and CDR2 YFSETQ. J lost 4 bases, V lost 3 bases, and 8 bases had no gene match. CDR3 sequence reads: CASSSDRGVGETQYF. The CDR3 DNA reads TGCGCCAGCAGCTCTGACAGGGGAGTGGGAGAGACCCAGTACTTC.

The V and J genes are TRBV9 and TRBJ1-1; D call uncertain. Germline-derived CDR1 and CDR2 are SGDLS and YYNGEE. V lost 4 bases and J lost 0, with 13 bases in between. The CDR3 runs 15 residues. The CDR3: CASSPPLLMNTEAFF. The DNA of the CDR3 is TGTGCCAGCAGCCCGCCCTTGCTCATGAACACTGAAGCTTTCTTT.